This T cell receptor (beta chain) appears in the sequencing data of a study of PD-1 blockade in classical Hodgkin lymphoma. General study results and limits: Whereas CD4+ TCR diversity had risen significantly by C4D1, CD8+ TCR diversity had not. TCR diversity at baseline was reported to be reduced in newly diagnosed patients relative to healthy donors.

Every one of the patients relapsed after autologous stem cell transplantation (brentuximab vedotin exposure was variable). Progressive disease, partial response or complete response was each patient's best response. The CDR3 extends over 14 amino acids. Germline V gene sequence: CDR1 SGDLS, CDR2 YYNGEE. Trimming took 5 bases from V and 2 from J, leaving 14 bases between them. TCRdb's copy holds only in-frame clones and misses some; the assay was immunoSEQ multiplex PCR. The repertoire holds fewer than 80,000 clones, with about two thirds as singletons. Note on this clone: The antigen remains unidentified.

The V and J genes are TRBV9 and TRBJ2-7; weak D call: TRBD1 (6 bases). The sample was peripheral blood mononuclear cells (PBMCs), taken before the second cycle of nivolumab. This receptor was obtained from a human donor with classical Hodgkin lymphoma. The CDR3 DNA follows: TGTGCCAGCAGTCGAACAGGGAGCCCCTACGAGCAGTACTTC. It codes for CASSRTGSPYEQYF.